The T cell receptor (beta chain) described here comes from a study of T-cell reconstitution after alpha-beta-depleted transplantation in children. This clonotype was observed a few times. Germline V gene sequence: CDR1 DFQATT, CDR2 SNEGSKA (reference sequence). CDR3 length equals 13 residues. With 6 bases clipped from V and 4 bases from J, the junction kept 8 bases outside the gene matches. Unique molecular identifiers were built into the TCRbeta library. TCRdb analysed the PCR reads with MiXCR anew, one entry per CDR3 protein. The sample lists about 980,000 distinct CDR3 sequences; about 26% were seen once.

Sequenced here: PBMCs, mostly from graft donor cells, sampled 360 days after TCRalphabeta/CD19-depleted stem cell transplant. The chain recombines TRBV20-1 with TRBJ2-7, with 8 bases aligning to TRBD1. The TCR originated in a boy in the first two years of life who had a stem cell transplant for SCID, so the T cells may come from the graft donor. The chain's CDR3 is CSAQLDRDYEQYF. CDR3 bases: TGCAGTGCCCAGTTGGACAGGGATTACGAGCAGTACTTC.